This entry lists 20 T cell receptor beta chains sequenced from one sample in a study of tumor and adjacent non-tumor tissue in lung cancer. This sample's RNA came from whole unsorted tissue. More than 3 cm separated this lung sample from the edge of the tumor. The library came from three nested PCR rounds adapted from ARM-PCR protocols. One entry per CDR3 protein, called by TCRdb with MiXCR from the multiplex PCR reads. The table shows 44,000 or so distinct CDR3 sequences, with approximately 59% occurring only once. Sequenced input: distant non-tumor lung tissue. The receptors derive from a middle-aged woman with non-small cell lung cancer.

Worth noting for this clonotype: This could be a read error, since a much larger clone is one nucleotide away. This sequence joins TRBV28 and TRBJ2-2; TRBD1 matches 7 bases. From germline, CDR1 is MDHEN and CDR2 SYDVKM. This CDR3 comprises 13 residues. CDR3 sequence (DNA): TGTGCCGGCAGTTTAGGGGGCTTCGGGGAGCTGTTTTTT. This sequence encodes CAGSLGGFGELFF.

This clonotype came up many times. This chain uses TRBV7-9 with TRBJ1-3, with D unclear. Germline values: CDR1 SEHNR, CDR2 FQNEAQ (reference sequence). The CDR3 sequence is 15 residues long. V was shortened by 3 bases and J by 0 bases, with 9 bases between the two germline ends. The CDR3 is CASSFGLISGNTIYF. The CDR3 nucleotides read TGTGCCAGCAGCTTTGGACTGATCTCTGGAAACACCATATATTTT.

This clonotype was counted a single time. The chain combines TRBV6-5 with TRBJ1-2; D is undetermined. Germline V gene lookup returns CDR1 MNHEY and CDR2 SVGAGI. The CDR3 has 14 residues. V was trimmed by 2 bases and J by 9 bases, leaving 16 bases between them. The CDR3 is CASSYTVGLERYTF. As DNA, the CDR3 is TGTGCCAGCAGTTACACAGTGGGCTTAGAGCGCTACACCTTC.

The chain uses TRBV6-6 and TRBJ1-5; D gene ambiguous. This CDR3 region has 14 residues. Germline CDR1 and CDR2: MNHNY and SVGAGI (reference sequence). V lost 10 bases, J lost 0 bases, and 13 bases lay in between. The CDR3 DNA reads as TGTGCCAATAGTTACGCCGGTAGCAATCAGCCCCAGCATTTT. Translating gives CANSYAGSNQPQHF.

This clonotype showed up many times. The V call is TRBV28, the J call TRBJ2-7; 8 nucleotides line up with TRBD2. The trim removed 8 bases at V and 5 bases at J, leaving 8 bases unmatched. In germline, CDR1 is MDHEN, CDR2 SYDVKM. The CDR3 covers 13 residues. The CDR3 loop is CASSRGGKDEQYF. CDR3 nucleotide sequence: TGTGCCAGCTCCCGGGGGGGGAAAGACGAGCAGTACTTC.

Of note for this clonotype: The junction shows a germline mismatch at one end, possibly a read error. The chain couples TRBV5-1 to TRBJ2-1, with D tentatively TRBD1 or TRBD2 (6 bases each). CDR1 is SGHRS and CDR2 is YFSETQ in the germline V gene. CDR3 length equals 19 residues. The CDR3 DNA reads TGCGGCAGCAGCTCGGACAGCCGTGTAATCGGACTATCCTACAATGAGCAGTTCTTC. Translated: CGSSSDSRVIGLSYNEQFF.

Points on this clonotype: One junction end disagrees with the germline gene, perhaps due to a read error. J is TRBJ2-2 and V is TRBV4-1; D might be TRBD1 or TRBD2, each matching 5 bases. Germline CDR1 and CDR2: MGHRA and YSYEKL. The CDR3 sequence is 17 residues long. The CDR3 nucleotides are TGCGCCAGCAGCCAAGCTTTGGGACCAGGGTCCACCGAGGAGCTGTTTTTT. Its translation: CASSQALGPGSTEELFF.

As to this clonotype: At one end, the junction sequence differs from germline, possibly due to a read error. The chain links TRBV11-3 to TRBJ2-7, with 8 bases identical to TRBD1. CDR1 and CDR2 (germline): SGHNT, YENEEA. This CDR3 is built from 13 residues. This CDR3 is CPSSRTGRSEQYF. The CDR3 DNA reads TGTCCCAGCAGCCGGACAGGGCGCAGCGAGCAGTACTTC.

This clonotype was seen a single time. The missing conserved phenylalanine or tryptophan at the end of this CDR3 makes a read error likely. The rearrangement joins TRBV6-1 to TRBJ1-5; possible D gene TRBD1, 5 bases. V gave up 8 bases and J gave up 3 bases, with 14 bases separating them. The length of the CDR3 is 14 residues. Germline CDR1 is MNHNS and CDR2 is SASEGT. The CDR3 DNA sequence: TGTGCCAGCGGGGCCACAGGATTCAATCAGCCCCAGCATTTA. As protein: CASGATGFNQPQHL.

About this clonotype: A read error may account for a junction end that differs from germline. The rearrangement links TRBV7-8 to TRBJ2-1, with 9 bases identical to TRBD2. The CDR3 totals 13 residues. Germline values: CDR1 SGHVS, CDR2 FQNEAQ. The CDR3 coding sequence is TGTGCCAGCTGCGGCCAGGGACTAGCCACCCGTGGCTTC. Its translation is CASCGQGLATRGF.

This clonotype was counted many times. V usage is TRBV5-6 and J usage is TRBJ2-3; a possible D gene is TRBD2 (7 bases). This CDR3 contains 16 residues. The V gene's germline CDR1 is SGHDT and CDR2 YYEEEE. The V and J ends lost 0 bases and 3 bases respectively, with 14 bases between them. Here the CDR3 DNA reads TGTGCCAGCAGCTTGGTGGGGGGGGCCGGTACAGATACGCAGTATTTT. Translating gives CASSLVGGAGTDTQYF.

The rearrangement uses TRBV18 and TRBJ2-5, with D perhaps matching TRBD2 (5 bases). V shed 3 bases and J shed 2 bases, with 10 bases lying between them. CDR3 size: 14 residues. Germline CDR1 reads KGHSH; CDR2 reads LQKENI. The CDR3 nucleotides are TGTGCCAGCTCACCTGTCCCGGGACAAGAGACCCAGTACTTC. Translating gives CASSPVPGQETQYF.

The chain couples TRBV30 to TRBJ2-1; 9 bases agree with TRBD2. The CDR3 runs to 15 residues. Per germline, CDR1 GTSNPN and CDR2 SVGIG (reference sequence). V trimming: 8 bases; J trimming: 7 bases; junction bases outside the gene matches: 15. The CDR3 loop reads CASPRGGGDINEQFF. In nucleotides, the CDR3 is TGTGCCAGCCCGCGGGGCGGGGGGGATATAAATGAGCAGTTCTTC.

Only a few counts were recorded for this clonotype. Germline is not matched at one junction end, which may reflect a read error. This rearrangement joins TRBV5-1 to TRBJ2-3, with D unclear. In germline, CDR1 is SGHRS, CDR2 YFSETQ. The CDR3 spans 14 residues. In DNA form, the CDR3 reads TGCGACAGCAGCTTGGGTGACGGAGCTGTTACGCAGTATTTT. This sequence encodes CDSSLGDGAVTQYF.

As concerns this clonotype: Germline and junction disagree at one end, which may indicate a read error. The chain is built from TRBV11-3 and TRBJ2-1; D call uncertain. The V gene's germline CDR1 is SGHNT and CDR2 YENEEA. The length of the CDR3 is 15 residues. For the CDR3, the DNA is TGTGCCAGCAGCTTACGCTTCGGCCAAAACAGTGAGCAGTCCTTC. Translated, it gives CASSLRFGQNSEQSF.

As for this clonotype: A read error may be the cause here, since a much bigger clone is one base away. The chain links TRBV5-5 to TRBJ1-1; a possible D gene is TRBD1 (5 bases). This CDR3 contains 15 residues. The germline V gene has CDR1 SGHKS and CDR2 YYEKEE (reference sequence). Trimming took 6 bases from V and 1 from J, leaving 16 bases between them. CDR3 coding DNA: TGTGCCAGCATGGGGGGTCACGGAGGGAACACTGAAGCTTTCTTT. Protein product: CASMGGHGGNTEAFF.

This clonotype was counted a few times. This may be a read error, as it is one base from a much larger clone. This rearrangement joins TRBV5-5 to TRBJ2-6; D uncertain. CDR1 is SGHKS, CDR2 YYEKEE, per germline (reference sequence). This CDR3 is 15 amino acids long. The CDR3 DNA follows: TGTACCAGCAGCTTTTCGACCTCTGGGGCCAACGTCCTGACTTTC. Translated, it gives CTSSFSTSGANVLTF.

The genes are TRBV29-1 and TRBJ1-1; the D is unclear. CDR1 and CDR2 from the germline V gene are SQVTM and ANQGSEA. This CDR3 region has 13 residues. The CDR3 nucleotides are TGCATCGTCCGTTCGACAATGAACACTGAAGCTTTCTTT. Its translation: CIVRSTMNTEAFF.

The chain uses TRBV11-2 and TRBJ1-6; D is unresolved. The CDR3 sequence is 14 residues long. Trimming stripped 5 bases from V and 19 bases from J, with 24 bases between. Germline values: CDR1 SGHAT, CDR2 FQNNGV. CDR3 amino acids: CASSLAGDNSPFHF. The CDR3 nucleotides read TGTGCCAGCAGCCTGGCTGGTGACAATTCACCCTTTCACTTT.

The rearrangement uses TRBV21-1 and TRBJ1-1. TRBV21-1 is noted as a pseudogene. The CDR3 covers 15 residues. CDR3: CASSKLPGGAREAFF. The CDR3 DNA follows: TGTGCCAGCAGCAAACTCCCCGGGGGGGCCCGAGAAGCTTTCTTT.